The text below deals with one TCR beta chain. Original handling: Estimation of nucleated cell counts relied on the amplification of reference gene primers. Sequenced by immunoSEQ multiplex PCR; TCRdb stores in-frame clones only, minus some. The V and J calls and clone size come from that table; D and trimming were worked out from the DNA. The data show 100,000 to 150,000 clones, 84% seen once. The data originate from a study of blood T cell repertoires in COVID-19. Study-wide context: Acute-phase and convalescent COVID-19 samples originated in the United States, Italy and Spain. Sample material is recorded as cDNA or gDNA derived from T cells, B-cell-depleted T cells, or PBMCs.

V gave up 1 base and J gave up 4 bases; unmatched junction bases: 2. Germline values: CDR1 SGHAT, CDR2 FQNNGV. The CDR3 contains 14 residues. The sequence came from a man between 60 and 75 years old with acute or convalescent COVID-19. The sequencing sample was made of peripheral blood. The chain recombines TRBV11-2 with TRBJ1-2, with TRBD1 identical over 8 bases. CDR3 in amino acids: CASSLVQGAYGYTF. The CDR3 region has the DNA TGTGCCAGCAGCTTAGTCCAGGGGGCCTATGGCTACACCTTC.